One sample yielded the 29 T cell receptor beta chains listed below, sequenced in a study of blood T cell repertoires in COVID-19. Sequencing used immunoSEQ multiplex PCR; TCRdb keeps in-frame clones, though not all of them. The sample lists approximately 13,000 clones; nearly 75% were seen once. Source material: peripheral blood. These TCRs come from a boy between 2 and 15 years old with active or convalescent COVID-19.

CDR3 nucleotide sequence: TGTGCCAGCAGTTACAATACAGGCTCGGTCACTGAAGCTTTCTTT. Amino acids: CASSYNTGSVTEAFF. The J gene is TRBJ1-1, the V gene TRBV6-6, with D possibly being TRBD1 (5 bases). Trimming removed 2 bases at V and 4 bases at J, with 14 bases between. This CDR3 is built from 15 residues. Germline values: CDR1 MNHNY, CDR2 SVGAGI (reference sequence).

The chain links TRBV29-1 to TRBJ2-4; 10 nucleotides agree with TRBD2. Germline V gene data show CDR1 as SQVTM and CDR2 as ANQGSEA. The CDR3 runs to 16 residues. V shed 6 bases, J shed 5 bases, and the junction held 13 bases outside the gene matches. The CDR3 nucleotides read TGCAGCGTAGTGGGACTAGCGAGGGGAAAGGAAAACATTCAGTACTTC. Translation: CSVVGLARGKENIQYF.

The V gene is TRBV4-3, the J gene TRBJ1-6; D not certain. Germline assignment: CDR1 LGHNA and CDR2 YSLEER. The CDR3 has 18 amino acids. The V gene lost 3 bases and the J gene lost 7 bases, with 22 bases spanning the gap. The CDR3 coding sequence is TGCGCCAGCAGCCAGACTCACAACCCACGCTGGTTGAATTCACCCCTCCACTTT. It yields the protein CASSQTHNPRWLNSPLHF.

The chain recombines TRBV5-4 with TRBJ2-3; 9 positions agree with TRBD2. The CDR3 has 14 amino acids. CDR1 is SGHNT and CDR2 is YYREEE in the germline V gene (reference sequence). The V gene end was trimmed by 0 bases and the J gene end by 9 bases; junction bases not matched to a gene: 5. The CDR3 loop reads CASSLERGASTQYF. CDR3 coding DNA: TGTGCCAGCAGCTTGGAGCGGGGGGCGTCGACGCAGTATTTT. The entire variable domain, with the rest obtained from reference TRBV5-4 and TRBJ2-3, is as follows: ETGVTQSPTHLIKTRGQQVTLRCSSQSGHNTVSWYQQALGQGPQFIFQYYREEENGRGNFPPRFSGLQFPNYSSELNVNALELDDSALYLCASSLERGASTQYFGPGTRLTVL.

The chain uses TRBV7-9 and TRBJ1-2; D gene uncertain. Looked up from germline, CDR1 is SEHNR and CDR2 is FQNEAQ (reference sequence). V shed 1 base and J shed 4 bases, with 7 bases lying between them. The length of the CDR3 is 13 residues. CDR3 in amino acids: CASSLGSGYGYTF. The DNA for the CDR3 is TGTGCCAGCAGCTTAGGGTCCGGCTATGGCTACACCTTC.

The J gene is TRBJ2-3, the V gene TRBV7-2; 9 positions match TRBD2. With 5 bases clipped from V and 2 bases from J, the junction kept 5 bases outside the gene matches. Looked up from germline, CDR1 is SGHTA and CDR2 is FQGNSA. This CDR3 is built from 15 residues. This chain's CDR3 is CASSGWTSATDTQYF. CDR3 DNA sequence: TGTGCCAGCAGCGGGTGGACTAGCGCCACAGATACGCAGTATTTT.

V and J are TRBV11-3 and TRBJ2-2, with 11 bases lining up with TRBD1. The trim removed 2 bases at V and 1 base at J, leaving 9 bases unmatched. Germline CDR1 reads SGHNT; CDR2 reads YENEEA. This CDR3 region has 19 residues. The CDR3 sequence: CASSLWAGTGGMNTGELFF. The DNA of the CDR3 is TGTGCCAGCAGCTTATGGGCCGGGACAGGGGGGATGAACACCGGGGAGCTGTTTTTT.

This chain connects TRBV5-6 to TRBJ2-7; D perhaps matches TRBD2 (6 bases). V shed 0 bases and J shed 2 bases, with 9 bases lying between them. Germline-derived CDR1 and CDR2 are SGHDT and YYEEEE. The CDR3 has 14 amino acids. CDR3 DNA sequence: TGTGCCAGCAGCTTGGTGGGGACTCCCTACGAGCAGTACTTC. This encodes CASSLVGTPYEQYF.

The V and J genes are TRBV6-5 and TRBJ1-5; a possible D gene is TRBD1 (5 bases). Germline lookup yields CDR1 MNHEY and CDR2 SVGAGI. The CDR3 is made up of 15 amino acids. Trimming stripped 5 bases from V and 3 bases from J, with 14 bases between. CDR3 loop: CASSLDSSLNQPQHF. DNA for the CDR3: TGTGCCAGCAGTCTTGACAGTTCTCTCAATCAGCCCCAGCATTTT.

The chain links TRBV28 to TRBJ2-1, with TRBD2 matching over 7 bases. This CDR3 has 15 residues. The V segment lost 5 bases and the J segment 3 bases; nucleotides outside the gene matches: 7. Germline lookup yields CDR1 MDHEN and CDR2 SYDVKM. The CDR3 DNA follows: TGTGCCAGCAGTCTTGATAGGGACTACTACAATGAGCAGTTCTTC. It is translated as CASSLDRDYYNEQFF.

This sequence joins TRBV7-9 and TRBJ1-5; 7 bases map to TRBD1. The CDR3 length is 15 residues. V lost 5 bases to trimming and J lost 10 bases; unmatched junction nucleotides: 14. CDR1 SEHNR and CDR2 FQNEAQ come from the germline V gene (reference sequence). DNA of the CDR3: TGTGCCAGCAGCAATACACAGGGGAAGATCAGCCCCCAGCATTTT. It codes for CASSNTQGKISPQHF.

This clone showed up just once. J is TRBJ1-5 and V is TRBV6-2 or TRBV6-3; D not resolved. V shed 6 bases and J shed 8 bases, with 8 bases lying between them. The CDR3 has 11 residues. From germline, CDR1 is MNHEY and CDR2 SVGEGT. This CDR3 is CASSFPEPQHF. The CDR3 DNA follows: TGTGCCAGCAGCTTTCCGGAGCCCCAGCATTTT.

This sequence joins TRBV15 and TRBJ1-2, with D possibly matching TRBD1 (5 bases). Trimming left V 5 bases short and J 6 bases short, with 25 bases between. Germline lookup yields CDR1 LNHNV and CDR2 YYDKDF (reference sequence). This CDR3 is 17 amino acids long. The DNA of the CDR3 is TGTGCCACCAGCCCGATAGGTGGGGCATCCTACTACCATGGCTACACCTTC. Protein: CATSPIGGASYYHGYTF.

The CDR3, as DNA: TGTGCCAGCAGTTACTTGGGGGAGGACTTATCGTACGAGCAGTACTTC. As protein: CASSYLGEDLSYEQYF. This sequence joins TRBV6-5 and TRBJ2-7; D is perhaps TRBD2 (6 bases). V was shortened by 1 base and J by 4 bases, with 17 bases between the two germline ends. This CDR3 region has 16 residues. The V gene's germline CDR1 is MNHEY and CDR2 SVGAGI.

The chain links TRBV28 to TRBJ1-2; D is possibly TRBD1 (5 bases). This CDR3 is built from 12 residues. The V gene's germline CDR1 is MDHEN and CDR2 SYDVKM. The V and J ends lost 2 bases and 5 bases respectively, with 6 bases between them. The CDR3 DNA reads TGTGCCAGCAGTTTAGCAGGGTATGGCTACACCTTC. This encodes CASSLAGYGYTF.

The chain couples TRBV7-9 to TRBJ1-1; a weak D match, TRBD1 (5 bases). V was pared by 4 bases and J by 6 bases, with 18 bases between. This CDR3 is built from 15 residues. Germline assignment: CDR1 SEHNR and CDR2 FQNEAQ (reference sequence). CDR3 residues: CASSSIKGRVSEAFF. The CDR3 DNA follows: TGTGCCAGCAGCTCGATTAAGGGCAGGGTCTCTGAAGCTTTCTTT.

The chain couples TRBV3-1 (or the pseudogene TRBV3-2) to TRBJ2-5; 9 nucleotides align to TRBD2. The CDR3 totals 14 residues. Germline lookup yields CDR1 LGHDT and CDR2 YNNKEL (reference sequence). The trim removed 4 bases at V and 4 bases at J, leaving 4 bases unmatched. The CDR3 loop reads CASSRAGGLETQYF. CDR3 nucleotide sequence: TGTGCCAGCAGCCGCGCGGGGGGGCTAGAGACCCAGTACTTC.

V usage is TRBV27 and J usage is TRBJ2-3; TRBD1 is a possible D gene (6 bases). Deletions cut 5 bases from V and 2 bases from J, with 14 bases between. The CDR3 consists of 15 residues. The germline V gene has CDR1 MNHEY and CDR2 SMNVEV (reference sequence). The CDR3 bases are TGTGCCAGCAGTCCCGGACAGAGATACACAGATACGCAGTATTTT. The encoded protein is CASSPGQRYTDTQYF.

The sample holds one count of this clone. The V gene is TRBV10-3, the J gene TRBJ2-6; the D gene is possibly TRBD1 (5 bases). CDR1 and CDR2 (germline): ENHRY, SYGVKD. V lost 4 bases to trimming and J lost 4 bases, with 14 bases between them. This CDR3 is 16 amino acids long. DNA for the CDR3: TGTGCCATCAGTGGACAGCAAGAAGTAGGGGCCAACGTCCTGACTTTC. This sequence encodes CAISGQQEVGANVLTF.

The chain recombines TRBV13 with TRBJ2-7, with D possibly TRBD2 on 6 matching bases. This CDR3 is 14 amino acids long. Germline V CDR1 and CDR2: PRHDT, FYEKMQ (reference sequence). Trimming shortened V by 5 bases and J by 4 bases, and 15 bases separated the two germline ends. CDR3 coding DNA: TGTGCCAGCAGCCTGGGGGGACTCGCGTACGAGCAGTACTTC. As protein: CASSLGGLAYEQYF.

The rearrangement joins TRBV24-1 to TRBJ1-6, with TRBD1 matching over 7 bases. This CDR3 is built from 14 residues. CDR1 is KGHDR and CDR2 is SFDVKD in the germline V gene. Losses at the gene ends were 4 bases for V and 4 bases for J; bases not matched to a gene: 0. As DNA, the CDR3 is TGTGCCACCAGTGAGGGACAGTATAATTCACCCCTCCACTTT. Translating it yields CATSEGQYNSPLHF.

The gene calls are TRBV28 and TRBJ1-3; the D is unclear. In germline, CDR1 is MDHEN, CDR2 SYDVKM. This CDR3 is built from 13 residues. V lost 3 bases, J lost 4 bases, and 7 bases lay in between. CDR3: CASSLSMGNTIYF. The CDR3 coding sequence is TGTGCCAGCAGTTTGTCCATGGGAAACACCATATATTTT. Drawing the rest from reference TRBV28 and TRBJ1-3, the complete variable domain is DVKVTQSSRYLVKRTGEKVFLECVQDMDHENMFWYRQDPGLGLRLIYFSYDVKMKEKGDIPEGYSVSREKKERFSLILESASTNQTSMYLCASSLSMGNTIYFGEGSWLTVV.

The J gene is TRBJ1-4, the V gene TRBV12-3 or TRBV12-4; no firm D call. V lost 2 bases to trimming and J lost 13 bases, with 11 bases between them. This CDR3 spans 12 amino acids. CDR3 protein: CASSLKMQLLFF. CDR3 DNA: TGTGCCAGCAGTTTAAAGATGCAGTTACTGTTTTTT.

The chain couples TRBV5-1 to TRBJ1-2; no clear D. The CDR3 is 15 amino acids. Germline CDR1 is SGHRS and CDR2 is YFSETQ. V was pared by 4 bases and J by 6 bases, with 19 bases between. The CDR3 DNA sequence: TGCGCCAGCAGCGTCGCGGTCGGGGAAATCAATGGCTACACCTTC. Translation gives CASSVAVGEINGYTF.

J is TRBJ1-1 and V is TRBV7-9, with a tentative D call TRBD1 (5 bases). Germline loops: CDR1 SEHNR, CDR2 FQNEAQ (reference sequence). V was cut by 1 base and J by 4 bases, with 10 bases left in between. The CDR3 is made up of 14 amino acids. The CDR3 is CASSLGLGVTEAFF. In DNA, the CDR3 is TGTGCCAGCAGCTTAGGTTTAGGGGTCACTGAAGCTTTCTTT.

This clone showed up just once. V and J are TRBV6-6 and TRBJ2-7; possible D gene TRBD2, 7 bases. Germline V CDR1 and CDR2: MNHNY, SVGAGI (reference sequence). Between the trimmed V and J ends, which lost 6 bases and 4 bases, there was a span of 22 bases. This CDR3 has 16 residues. CDR3 sequence (DNA): TGTGCCAGCAGCCTAGGGGGGGGCCCTTTGAGGTACGAGCAGTACGTC. This codes for CASSLGGGPLRYEQYV.

In its sample, this clone was seen a few times. The CDR3 region has the DNA TGTGCCAGCAGCTCGCGAAACTTAGCGGGGGGGGCCCCCGATGAGCAGTTCTTC. Its translation: CASSSRNLAGGAPDEQFF. The chain joins TRBV13 to TRBJ2-1, with TRBD2 matching 11 bases. The V gene's germline CDR1 is PRHDT and CDR2 FYEKMQ (reference sequence). The V segment lost 4 bases and the J segment 8 bases; nucleotides outside the gene matches: 16. The CDR3 has 18 residues.

V gene TRBV2 combines with J gene TRBJ1-2; D possibly corresponds to TRBD1 (5 bases). The CDR3 is 16 amino acids. Between the trimmed V and J ends, which lost 4 bases and 3 bases, there was a span of 18 bases. The V gene's germline CDR1 is SNHLY and CDR2 FYNNEI. This CDR3 reads CASSGQRAFKDYGYTF. DNA of the CDR3: TGTGCCAGCAGTGGACAGCGGGCTTTTAAGGACTATGGCTACACCTTC.

For the CDR3, the DNA is TGTGCCAGCAGCGAGCCGGGACAGGGTCGCACTGAAGCTTTCTTT. Its translation is CASSEPGQGRTEAFF. The rearrangement uses TRBV5-4 and TRBJ1-1; 9 bases map to TRBD1. CDR1 is SGHNT and CDR2 is YYREEE in the germline V gene (reference sequence). The trim removed 4 bases at V and 4 bases at J, leaving 8 bases unmatched. The CDR3 sequence is 15 residues long. Based on the CDR3 plus reference TRBV5-4 and TRBJ1-1, the full variable domain is ETGVTQSPTHLIKTRGQQVTLRCSSQSGHNTVSWYQQALGQGPQFIFQYYREEENGRGNFPPRFSGLQFPNYSSELNVNALELDDSALYLCASSEPGQGRTEAFFGQGTRLTVV.